This TCR beta chain came from a study of T cells expressing NK-cell markers. Whole-study context: Seven of eight sequenced donors tested HCMV-seropositive; one tested seronegative.

Researchers built TCR beta cDNA using 5'RACE template switching with UMIs. TCRdb reworked the 5' RACE reads into one entry per CDR3 protein, no DNA. The table lists tens of thousands of distinct CDR3 sequences. The length of the CDR3 is 12 residues. This clonotype was obtained from a woman aged 18 to 75 in good health. The V gene is TRBV12-3 or TRBV12-4, the J gene TRBJ2-2; the D gene TCRdb calls, TRBD2, cannot be checked with no DNA. The sequenced material came from blood T cells: a sorted CD56 or NKG2C T cell subset, CD4+ or CD8+ T cells, or bulk PBMC T cells (not recorded which). The CDR3 loop is CASLSGTGELFF.